These T cell receptor beta chains were read from a single sample in a study of CD8+CD57+ T cells in acquired aplastic anemia. TCRdb reprocessed the reads with MiXCR, giving one entry per CDR3 protein. This sample yields approximately 130,000 distinct CDR3 sequences, of which approximately 50% are seen a single time; about 31% belongs to the top ten. The sequenced material came from sorted CD4+, CD8+, or CD8+CD57+ T cells (not recorded which) from PBMCs. The receptors come from a human donor with aplastic anemia. CDR3s include the opening cysteine and the closing phenylalanine or tryptophan. A D gene is named only where the DNA matches it firmly.

CASSQEVGELSGNTIYF	-	TRBV4-1
CATSDPRRENDIETQYF	-	TRBV24-1
CATSTGTDFTGPDTQYF	-	TRBV15
CASSESGIYGYTF	-	TRBV2
CAWSTGAGADTQYF	TRBD1	TRBV7-2
CASSEARGLRETQYF	-	TRBV6-1
CASRTDRGMNTEAFF	TRBD1	TRBV12-3/TRBV12-4
CASNSPGVHTEAFF	-	TRBV27
CASSTADSSYSEQFF	-	TRBV2
CASSRQGAGEKLFF	TRBD1	TRBV7-9
CSAREGEYWNEKLFF	-	TRBV20-1
CASSLVSRGTEAFF	-	TRBV7-2
CATSREGNQETQYF	-	TRBV15
CSVDRQSYGYTF	-	TRBV29-1
CASSDPGQGARGYTF	TRBD1	TRBV25-1
CASSSRGVRNTEALF	-	TRBV2
CASRVPGQGMSEQYF	TRBD1	TRBV6-1
CASSLTSGRLETQYF	TRBD2	TRBV7-2
CATSDGGSRGEAFF	-	TRBV24-1
CASSSFQVTSYEQYF	-	TRBV2
CASSSPTGYEQYF	-	TRBV12-3/TRBV12-4
CASSSGTGGWETQYF	TRBD1	TRBV7-3
CATSRERGFTEAFF	-	TRBV15
CASSLGVSAYGYTF	-	TRBV7-2
CASSDPTAISYNEQFF	-	TRBV10-2
CSASGGLMETQYF	-	TRBV20-1
CATSRTRGDTGELFF	-	TRBV15
CGSSRTGARNIQYF	-	TRBV7-8
CSARAQAEAFF	-	TRBV20-1
CAISDTGVGTDTQYF	-	TRBV2
CASNVGIQPQHF	-	TRBV12-3/TRBV12-4
CASEGPGTLSYNEQFF	-	TRBV27
CAWGRGANNEQFF	-	TRBV30
CASSYSGYAEQFF	-	TRBV12-3/TRBV12-4
CASSEFGASYEQYF	-	TRBV25-1
CASSPGGPTDTQYF	-	TRBV5-1
CASSGGLAAYNEQFF	TRBD2	TRBV19
CATSSGQGGEQFF	-	TRBV15
CASSVEASMDTQYF	-	TRBV9
CASSEMQGYGYTF	-	TRBV2
CASSYSRGGTDTQYF	-	TRBV6-5
CAGSLLWRDTQYF	-	TRBV2